This T cell receptor beta chain was sequenced for a study of T cell changes during pregnancy in multiple sclerosis. The method was immunoSEQ multiplex PCR; TCRdb's version includes in-frame clones alone and lacks a portion of them. The sample gives roughly 110,000 clones, around 93% of which show up once; more than 0.65% is in the top ten. The TCR comes from a female donor in good health, enrolled as a control in a pregnancy study. The sequenced sample was peripheral blood, obtained in the third trimester of pregnancy.

The chain's CDR3 is CASSPTRAGRGEQFF. The CDR3 nucleotides are TGTGCCAGCAGCCCCACTCGAGCGGGGAGGGGTGAGCAGTTCTTC. The V gene is TRBV9, the J gene TRBJ2-1; 7 nucleotides match TRBD2. This CDR3 has 15 amino acids. V shed 4 bases, J shed 9 bases, and the junction held 13 bases outside the gene matches. The V gene's germline CDR1 is SGDLS and CDR2 YYNGEE.